This T cell receptor (beta chain) was recovered during a study of yellow fever vaccine responses in identical twins. Overall study results and limits: Vaccine T cell responses of twins reportedly seemed partly convergent and partly personalized.

In TCRdb, the RT-PCR reads were re-called with MiXCR into one record per CDR3 protein. The sample yields about 2,500 distinct CDR3 sequences, less than 85% seen once. Regarding this clonotype: Its antigen remains unknown.

V shed 0 bases, J shed 2 bases, and the junction held 5 bases outside the gene matches. CDR1 and CDR2 (germline): LGHNA, YNFKEQ. The CDR3 is 16 residues long. This sequence was found in a young woman who received the yellow fever vaccine. V is TRBV4-2 and J is TRBJ2-3; 7 bases line up with TRBD1. The sample consisted of T cells from blood (PBMCs), unsorted or a sorted subset (not recorded which), taken before or after yellow fever vaccination (not recorded which). The CDR3 sequence is CASSQEITGVTDTQYF. CDR3 sequence (DNA): TGTGCCAGCAGCCAAGAGATCACAGGGGTCACAGATACGCAGTATTTT.